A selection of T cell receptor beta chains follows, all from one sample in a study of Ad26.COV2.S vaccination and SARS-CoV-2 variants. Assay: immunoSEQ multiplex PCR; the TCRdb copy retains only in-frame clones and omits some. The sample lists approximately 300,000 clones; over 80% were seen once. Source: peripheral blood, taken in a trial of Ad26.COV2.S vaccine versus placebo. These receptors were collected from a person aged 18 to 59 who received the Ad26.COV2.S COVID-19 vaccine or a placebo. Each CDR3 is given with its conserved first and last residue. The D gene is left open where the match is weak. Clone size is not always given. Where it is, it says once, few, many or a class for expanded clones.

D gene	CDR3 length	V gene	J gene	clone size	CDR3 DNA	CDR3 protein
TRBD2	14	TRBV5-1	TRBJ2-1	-	TGCGCCAGCGCGGGGACTAGCGGGGGGAATGAGCAGTTCTTC	CASAGTSGGNEQFF
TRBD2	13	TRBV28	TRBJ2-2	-	TGTGCCAGCATAGCGGGGCGGGGCGGGGAGCTGTTTTTT	CASIAGRGGELFF
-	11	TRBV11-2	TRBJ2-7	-	TGTGCCAGCAGCTTAATTTACGAGCAGTACTTC	CASSLIYEQYF
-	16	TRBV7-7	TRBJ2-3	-	TGTGCCAGCAGCCGCGCGGTGGGGGCTGCCGGAGATACGCAGTATTTT	CASSRAVGAAGDTQYF
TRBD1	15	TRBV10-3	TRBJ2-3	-	TGTGCCACGACACCGGGACAGGGGGCCACAGATACGCAGTATTTT	CATTPGQGATDTQYF
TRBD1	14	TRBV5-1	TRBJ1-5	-	TGCGCCAGCAGCACCGGACAGGGCGGGCAGCCCCAGCATTTT	CASSTGQGGQPQHF
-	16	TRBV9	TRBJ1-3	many	TGTGCCAGCAGCGCTCCCTCCGCACCAACTGGAAACACCATATATTTT	CASSAPSAPTGNTIYF
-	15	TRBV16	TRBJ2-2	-	TGTGCCAGCAGCCAGGCCGGCGGGGCTATCGGGGAGCTGTTTTTT	CASSQAGGAIGELFF
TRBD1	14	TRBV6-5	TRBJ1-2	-	TGTGCCAGCAGCCCCGGACAGGCCAACTATGGCTACACCTTC	CASSPGQANYGYTF
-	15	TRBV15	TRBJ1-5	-	TGTGCCACCAGCAGAGATAAGGGCGCCAATCAGCCCCAGCATTTT	CATSRDKGANQPQHF
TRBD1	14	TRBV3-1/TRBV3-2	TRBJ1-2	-	TGTGCCAGCAGCCCGACAGGGGCATTCTATGGCTACACCTTC	CASSPTGAFYGYTF
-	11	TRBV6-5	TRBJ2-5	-	TGTGCCAGCAGCCTGGGGGGGACCCAGTACTTC	CASSLGGTQYF
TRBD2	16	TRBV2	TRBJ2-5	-	TGTGCCAGCACTAAAGACGGCGGGGGGCGGCAAGAGACCCAGTACTTC	CASTKDGGGRQETQYF
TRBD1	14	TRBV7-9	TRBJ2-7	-	TGTGCCAGCAGCCCCACAGGGGCCCCCTACGAGCAGTACTTC	CASSPTGAPYEQYF
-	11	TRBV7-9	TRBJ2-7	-	TGTGCCAGCGAAAGCGTTGGAGAGCAGTACTTC	CASESVGEQYF
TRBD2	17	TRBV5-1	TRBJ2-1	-	TGCGCCAGCAGCTTGCAAAGTCCAGCGGGGGCCTACAATGAGCAGTTCTTC	CASSLQSPAGAYNEQFF
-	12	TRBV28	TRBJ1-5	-	TGTGCCACCACCGCCGGCAATCAGCCCCAGCATTTT	CATTAGNQPQHF
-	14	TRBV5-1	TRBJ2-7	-	TGCGCCAGCAGCTTGGAGTATGGTCTGGACGAGCAGTACTTC	CASSLEYGLDEQYF
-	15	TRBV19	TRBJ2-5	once	TGTGCCAGTAATGGGGGACACCGAAGACAAGAGACCCAGTACTTC	CASNGGHRRQETQYF
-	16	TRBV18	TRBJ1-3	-	TGTGCCAGCCCTATCAGGGGCAATATGGGCGGAAACACCATATATTTT	CASPIRGNMGGNTIYF
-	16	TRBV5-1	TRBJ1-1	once	TGCGCCAGCCGAACACAGCACCAGATACCGAACACTGAAGCTTTCTTT	CASRTQHQIPNTEAFF
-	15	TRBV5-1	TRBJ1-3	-	TGCGCCAGCAGCTTGGGTTTGACCGATGGAAACACCATATATTTT	CASSLGLTDGNTIYF
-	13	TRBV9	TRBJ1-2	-	TGTGCCAGCAGCTTACAGGAGTTCTATGGCTACACCTTC	CASSLQEFYGYTF
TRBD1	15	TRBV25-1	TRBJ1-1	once	TGTGCCAGCAGTGGAACGGGACAGGGTCTTTTGGGGGCTTTCTTT	CASSGTGQGLLGAFF
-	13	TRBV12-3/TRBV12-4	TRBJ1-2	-	TGTGCCAGCAGTTTGACGAGGGGCAGTGGCTACACCTTC	CASSLTRGSGYTF
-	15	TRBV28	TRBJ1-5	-	TGTGCCAGCAGTCCCGGGACAAGAGGCAATCAGCCCCAGCATTTT	CASSPGTRGNQPQHF
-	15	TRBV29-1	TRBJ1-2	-	TGCAGCGTCGCGGAATTTTCCAGGACGAACTATGGCTACACCTTC	CSVAEFSRTNYGYTF